These 29 T cell receptor beta chains came from one sample sequenced in a study of regulatory T cells in long-lasting Graves disease. The time point is: persistent/refractory GD, antithyroid drugs over 5 years with positive TRAb. From PBMCs, RNA was extracted and then used to make the TCR library. Assembly of TCR beta libraries relied on iRepertoire HTBI primers together with Arm-PCR of CDR3 regions. One entry per CDR3 protein, called by TCRdb with MiXCR from the multiplex PCR reads. The sample has about 470,000 distinct CDR3 sequences, 20% to 25% seen once; the top ten hold under 9%. The sample here was peripheral blood mononuclear cells (PBMCs), taken when the disease was refractory, from a patient treated with antithyroid drugs. The receptors stem from a female donor with Graves disease.

On this clonotype: Since a much larger clone is just one base distant, this may be a read error. The rearrangement joins TRBV7-9 to TRBJ2-2; tentatively, D is TRBD2 (5 bases). Germline CDR1 reads SEHNR; CDR2 reads FQNEAQ (reference sequence). This CDR3 comprises 16 residues. CDR3 loop: CASSLALERPTGVLFF. CDR3 DNA sequence: TGTGCCAGCAGCTTAGCGCTAGAGCGTCCCACCGGGGTGCTGTTTTTT.

This clonotype was counted many times. V and J are TRBV29-1 and TRBJ1-2, with D hard to call. The CDR3 contains 14 residues. CDR1 is SQVTM and CDR2 is ANQGSEA in the germline V gene. V lost 4 bases and J 1 base, leaving 13 bases between the germline ends. CDR3 sequence (DNA): TGCAGCGTTGTCCCAATCGGGGATAACTATGGCTACACCTTC. Amino acid sequence: CSVVPIGDNYGYTF.

This clonotype is labeled as medium-sized (0.01 to 0.1%). The V and J genes are TRBV6-1 and TRBJ1-2; D is undetermined. Germline CDR1 and CDR2: MNHNS and SASEGT. V was trimmed by 4 bases and J by 0 bases, leaving 12 bases between them. The CDR3 sequence is 15 residues long. CDR3 DNA: TGTGCCAGCAGTGCGACCGGGAACGCTAACTATGGCTACACCTTC. Translation gives CASSATGNANYGYTF.

This chain connects TRBV20-1 to TRBJ1-4, with D possibly being TRBD1 (6 bases). Trimming removed 5 bases at V and 0 bases at J, with 10 bases between. The CDR3 covers 14 residues. The germline V gene has CDR1 DFQATT and CDR2 SNEGSKA (reference sequence). CDR3 protein: CSASRTATNEKLFF. The CDR3 region has the DNA TGCAGTGCTTCACGGACAGCAACTAATGAAAAACTGTTTTTT.

There are a few counts of this clonotype. The chain couples TRBV25-1 to TRBJ2-5; 16 nucleotides line up with TRBD2. The CDR3 is 18 residues long. The ends lost 1 base at V and 5 bases at J; junction bases unmatched: 7. Per the germline V gene, CDR1 is MGHDK and CDR2 is SYGVNS. CDR3 amino acids: CASSESGLAGGVGETQYF. In DNA, the CDR3 is TGTGCCAGCAGTGAATCGGGACTAGCGGGAGGGGTCGGGGAGACCCAGTACTTC.

CDR3 DNA sequence: TGTGCCAGCAGTTACTCGAGGCAGGGTACAAAAAATCAGCCCCAGCATTTT. It codes for CASSYSRQGTKNQPQHF. This chain links TRBV6-5 with TRBJ1-5, with D tentatively TRBD1 (5 bases). The V gene lost 0 bases and the J gene lost 4 bases, with 16 bases spanning the gap. The CDR3 is 17 amino acids. Per the germline V gene, CDR1 is MNHEY and CDR2 is SVGAGI.

The V call is TRBV28, the J call TRBJ2-7; possible D gene TRBD2, 6 bases. V was pared by 4 bases and J by 7 bases, with 20 bases between. The CDR3 loop spans 15 amino acids. Germline values: CDR1 MDHEN, CDR2 SYDVKM. CDR3: CASSSYQGLNNEQYF. CDR3 in DNA: TGTGCCAGCAGTTCGTACCAGGGACTTAACAATGAGCAGTACTTC.

This clonotype was picked up many times. The CDR3 DNA reads TGTGCCAGCAACCTATGGGACACCGGGGAGCTGTTTTTT. This gives the protein CASNLWDTGELFF. The chain recombines TRBV12-3 or TRBV12-4 with TRBJ2-2; D not resolved. The CDR3 consists of 13 residues. Trimming took 7 bases from V and 3 from J, leaving 9 bases between them.

This clonotype was observed a handful of times. CDR3 DNA sequence: TGTGCCAGTAGTATAGTGAAGGGCACTGAAGCTTTCTTT. It encodes CASSIVKGTEAFF. The chain combines TRBV19 with TRBJ1-1; D is unresolved. CDR1 and CDR2 (germline): LNHDA, SQIVND (reference sequence). This CDR3 spans 13 amino acids. Trimming shortened V by 1 base and J by 4 bases, and 7 bases separated the two germline ends.

This clonotype has ten or more counts. The chain combines TRBV6-1 with TRBJ2-5; 9 nucleotides agree with TRBD2. Looked up from germline, CDR1 is MNHNS and CDR2 is SASEGT. The CDR3 consists of 15 residues. Trimming removed 6 bases from V and 5 bases from J; junction bases left unmatched: 10. CDR3 amino acids: CASSRGGRDWETQYF. In DNA form, the CDR3 reads TGTGCCAGCAGCCGCGGCGGGAGGGATTGGGAGACCCAGTACTTC.

This clonotype was detected many times. The gene calls are TRBV27 and TRBJ1-1, with unresolved D. The length of the CDR3 is 13 residues. The V and J ends lost 2 bases and 3 bases respectively, with 7 bases between them. Germline V gene data show CDR1 as MNHEY and CDR2 as SMNVEV (reference sequence). CDR3 in amino acids: CASSLAQDTEAFF. The CDR3 DNA reads TGTGCCAGCAGTTTAGCCCAAGACACTGAAGCTTTCTTT.

This clonotype was seen at least ten times. The chain links TRBV20-1 to TRBJ1-2; 9 nucleotides agree with TRBD1. The V and J ends lost 1 base and 8 bases, in that order; junction bases with no gene match: 14. Germline lookup yields CDR1 DFQATT and CDR2 SNEGSKA (reference sequence). CDR3 length: 16 residues. CDR3 sequence: CSARVRDRALNRGYTF. DNA for the CDR3: TGCAGTGCTAGAGTAAGGGACAGGGCCCTGAATCGCGGCTACACCTTC.

This clonotype has a handful of counts. Germline is not matched at one junction end, which may reflect a read error. The rearrangement joins TRBV9 to TRBJ1-6; D ambiguous. Germline V gene sequence: CDR1 SGDLS, CDR2 YYNGEE. This CDR3 has 11 amino acids. In nucleotides, the CDR3 is TGTGCCAGCGGCGTTGATTCACCCCTCCACTTT. Its translation: CASGVDSPLHF. The full variable domain, rest sourced from reference TRBV9 and TRBJ1-6, is DSGVTQTPKHLITATGQRVTLRCSPRSGDLSVYWYQQSLDQGLQFLIQYYNGEERAKGNILERFSAQQFPDLHSELNLSSLELGDSALYFCASGVDSPLHFGNGTRLTVT.

The J gene is TRBJ2-1, the V gene TRBV5-1, with 12 bases fitting TRBD1. The CDR3 is 15 residues long. V trimming: 3 bases; J trimming: 7 bases; junction bases outside the gene matches: 5. From germline, CDR1 is SGHRS and CDR2 YFSETQ. CDR3 coding DNA: TGCGCCAGCAGCTCCCGGGACAGGGGGCCGAATGAGCAGTTCTTC. This encodes CASSSRDRGPNEQFF. Complete variable domain (other parts from reference TRBV5-1 and TRBJ2-1): KAGVTQTPRYLIKTRGQQVTLSCSPISGHRSVSWYQQTPGQGLQFLFEYFSETQRNKGNFPGRFSGRQFSNSRSEMNVSTLELGDSALYLCASSSRDRGPNEQFFGPGTRLTVL.

This clonotype was seen ten or more times. The gene calls are TRBV15 and TRBJ2-5, with TRBD1 as a possible D gene (6 bases). CDR3 length: 15 amino acids. The V gene's germline CDR1 is LNHNV and CDR2 YYDKDF (reference sequence). V dropped 1 base and J dropped 1 base, with 10 bases sitting between them. The CDR3 nucleotides are TGTGCCACCAGCAGAGGAGCAGGGGTCCAAGAGACCCAGTACTTC. It is translated as CATSRGAGVQETQYF.

V usage is TRBV5-5 and J usage is TRBJ2-2; maybe TRBD1 (5 bases). This CDR3 comprises 16 residues. V dropped 0 bases and J dropped 6 bases, with 15 bases sitting between them. Germline V gene lookup returns CDR1 SGHKS and CDR2 YYEKEE (reference sequence). CDR3 region: CASSLGGSGGPGELFF. The CDR3 DNA reads as TGTGCCAGCAGCTTGGGGGGCTCAGGCGGACCCGGGGAGCTGTTTTTT.

The V and J genes are TRBV3-1 and TRBJ1-5, with TRBD1 as a possible D gene (5 bases). V lost 3 bases, J lost 9 bases, and 12 bases lay in between. The germline V gene has CDR1 LGHDT and CDR2 YNNKEL (reference sequence). The CDR3 has 13 residues. Here the CDR3 reads CASSQGGISPQHF. The DNA of the CDR3 is TGTGCCAGCAGCCAGGGGGGGATTTCGCCCCAGCATTTT.

This clonotype was recorded a few times. The J gene is TRBJ2-2, the V gene TRBV9; D perhaps matches TRBD2 (5 bases). Germline values: CDR1 SGDLS, CDR2 YYNGEE. The CDR3 contains 13 residues. V lost 2 bases and J lost 3, with 5 bases in between. In DNA, the CDR3 is TGTGCCAGCAGCGTGAGGGACACCGGGGAGCTGTTTTTT. Protein: CASSVRDTGELFF.

A few counts support this clonotype. V is TRBV5-1 and J is TRBJ1-2; no clear D gene. The germline gives CDR1 SGHRS, CDR2 YFSETQ. Trimming took off 4 bases at V and 8 bases at J, with 15 bases between the two ends. The CDR3 is made up of 13 amino acids. CDR3 sequence reads: CASSPLEAAGYTF. The CDR3 DNA is TGCGCCAGCAGCCCCCTTGAGGCAGCCGGCTACACCTTC.

This clonotype was counted only a few times. This rearrangement joins TRBV2 to TRBJ2-3, with 8 bases aligning to TRBD2. V was pared by 7 bases and J by 7 bases, with 16 bases of the junction left unmatched. The CDR3 is 16 residues long. Germline values: CDR1 SNHLY, CDR2 FYNNEI. The CDR3 protein is CASTAGDILATNTQYF. For the CDR3, the DNA is TGTGCCAGCACAGCGGGAGATATTCTAGCAACAAATACGCAGTATTTT.

This clonotype occurred a few times. V and J are TRBV20-1 and TRBJ2-5; 12 bases line up with TRBD2. The ends lost 0 bases at V and 4 bases at J; junction bases unmatched: 12. Germline V CDR1 and CDR2: DFQATT, SNEGSKA (reference sequence). The CDR3 has 18 residues. CDR3 DNA: TGCAGTGCTAGAGATCAGGTTCTAGCGGGAGGGCCCAGAGAGACCCAGTACTTC. Encoded protein: CSARDQVLAGGPRETQYF.

This clonotype appeared a few times. V is TRBV4-2 and J is TRBJ2-7, with D hard to call. CDR3 length equals 12 residues. Trimming pared 4 bases from V and 5 bases from J, leaving 9 bases between. CDR1 is LGHNA, CDR2 YNFKEQ, per germline. In DNA, the CDR3 is TGTGCCAGCAGCCCAGATGGCCACGAGCAGTACTTC. It codes for CASSPDGHEQYF.

A few counts support this clonotype. This rearrangement joins TRBV6-2 or TRBV6-3 to TRBJ2-5; 12 positions agree with TRBD2. This CDR3 region has 15 residues. Germline V lookup: CDR1 MNHEY, CDR2 SVGEGT. Losses at the gene ends were 6 bases for V and 2 bases for J; bases not matched to a gene: 4. The CDR3: CASRTSGRVQETQYF. For the CDR3, the DNA is TGTGCCAGCAGGACTAGCGGGAGAGTTCAAGAGACCCAGTACTTC.

In its sample, this clonotype was seen many times. This rearrangement joins TRBV12-3 or TRBV12-4 to TRBJ1-1; 8 nucleotides match TRBD1. The ends lost 5 bases at V and 4 bases at J; junction bases unmatched: 12. This CDR3 contains 16 residues. CDR3 coding DNA: TGTGCCAGCAGTCCTTGGACAGGGTTTGTTGGCACTGAAGCTTTCTTT. It translates to CASSPWTGFVGTEAFF.

In nucleotides, the CDR3 is TGTGCCAGCAGTTTCAAGGGGCCGAACGGAAACACCATATATTTT. Amino acids: CASSFKGPNGNTIYF. The rearrangement joins TRBV28 to TRBJ1-3, with TRBD1 as a possible D gene (5 bases). V was cut by 3 bases and J by 4 bases, with 13 bases left in between. The CDR3 is 15 residues long. In germline, CDR1 is MDHEN, CDR2 SYDVKM.

This clonotype was counted many times. V gene TRBV7-2 combines with J gene TRBJ2-7; 14 nucleotides align to TRBD2. This CDR3 is built from 22 residues. CDR1 SGHTA and CDR2 FQGNSA come from the germline V gene. The junction had 27 bases not matched to a gene; V was cut back by 6 bases and J by 5 bases. CDR3 sequence: CASSFIQGYGGTSGSAVDEQYF. The CDR3 DNA sequence: TGTGCCAGCAGTTTCATACAGGGGTACGGAGGGACTAGCGGGAGTGCAGTTGACGAGCAGTACTTC.

V is TRBV6-2 or TRBV6-3 and J is TRBJ2-7; 7 bases are a match to TRBD2. Germline V gene lookup returns CDR1 MNHEY and CDR2 SVGEGT. This CDR3 spans 12 amino acids. V lost 6 bases to trimming and J lost 9 bases; unmatched junction nucleotides: 8. The CDR3 loop reads CASSLGGNGQYF. CDR3 bases: TGTGCCAGCAGCCTGGGGGGGAACGGGCAGTACTTC.

This clonotype occurred many times. V usage is TRBV27 and J usage is TRBJ2-7; 8 bases map to TRBD1. The J segment lost 2 bases and the V segment lost 0 bases, leaving 6 bases of the junction unmatched. Looked up from germline, CDR1 is MNHEY and CDR2 is SMNVEV (reference sequence). The CDR3 length is 16 residues. The CDR3 here is CASSLSTGEVPYEQYF. The CDR3 DNA sequence: TGTGCCAGCAGTTTATCGACAGGGGAAGTGCCCTACGAGCAGTACTTC.

The V call is TRBV20-1, the J call TRBJ2-5, with unresolved D. The CDR3 runs to 11 residues. Trimming pared 2 bases from V and 6 bases from J, leaving 7 bases between. Germline V gives CDR1 DFQATT, CDR2 SNEGSKA (reference sequence). CDR3 nucleotides: TGCAGTGCTAGACAAATACAGACCCAGTACTTC. It translates to CSARQIQTQYF.